This is a list of T cell receptor beta chains from one sample in a study of cytomegalovirus exposure and HLA in healthy donors. TCRdb's copy holds only in-frame clones and misses some; the assay was immunoSEQ multiplex PCR. Of 130,000 to 150,000 clones listed, roughly 10% are singletons. Specimen: PBMCs. These receptors were taken from a male donor in good health and CMV-seronegative. The CDR3 runs from the conserved cysteine through the conserved F or W. D genes are given only for firm matches. The size of a clone is reported for some rows only, either as once, few or many, or as a class for expanded clones.

TRBV9,TRBJ2-7,-,-,CASSVWPSGADDSYEQYF,TGTGCCAGCAGCGTCTGGCCAAGCGGCGCGGATGACTCCTACGAGCAGTACTTC
TRBV28,TRBJ1-1,-,-,CASRTIVIGTQTEAFF,TGTGCCAGCAGAACAATCGTAATTGGCACACAAACTGAAGCTTTCTTT
TRBV6-1,TRBJ2-7,few,-,CASSARFYEQYF,TGTGCCAGCAGTGCCCGGTTTTACGAGCAGTACTTC
TRBV5-1,TRBJ2-7,-,TRBD1,CASSEQDRGPSYEQYF,TGCGCCAGCAGCGAACAAGACAGGGGGCCCTCCTACGAGCAGTACTTC
TRBV7-9,TRBJ2-3,-,-,CASSLGTGTDTQYF,TGTGCCAGCAGCTTAGGGACAGGCACAGATACGCAGTATTTT
TRBV6-1,TRBJ2-4,-,-,CASSERWASAKNIQYF,TGTGCCAGCAGTGAAAGGTGGGCCTCGGCCAAAAACATTCAGTACTTC
TRBV19,TRBJ1-2,-,-,CASSMDSPGHGYTF,TGTGCCAGTAGTATGGACAGCCCTGGTCATGGCTACACCTTC
TRBV2,TRBJ2-1,few,TRBD2,CASTRGLAGGSYNEQFF,TGTGCCAGCACTCGGGGACTAGCGGGAGGATCGTACAATGAGCAGTTCTTC
TRBV5-4,TRBJ1-1,few,-,CASRSDTEAFF,TGTGCCAGCCGCTCGGACACTGAAGCTTTCTTT
TRBV5-1,TRBJ2-7,few,-,CASSFEAPPYEQYF,TGCGCCAGCAGCTTCGAGGCCCCTCCCTACGAGCAGTACTTC
TRBV7-8,TRBJ2-2,-,-,CASRGLANTGELFF,TGTGCCAGCAGAGGACTCGCGAACACCGGGGAGCTGTTTTTT
TRBV5-4,TRBJ1-3,-,-,CASSLYGAGNTIYF,TGTGCCAGCAGCTTGTACGGGGCTGGAAACACCATATATTTT
TRBV7-3,TRBJ2-3,few,-,CASRESGTDTQYF,TGTGCCAGTCGGGAGTCGGGCACAGATACGCAGTATTTT
TRBV5-1,TRBJ2-7,many,TRBD1,CASSDSGGSYEQYF,TGCGCCAGCAGCGACTCAGGGGGCTCCTACGAGCAGTACTTC
TRBV7-2,TRBJ2-3,few,TRBD2,CASSLAERLTLAGGF,TGTGCCAGCAGCTTAGCGGAAAGGTTAACGCTAGCGGGGGGATTT
TRBV5-6,TRBJ2-4,few,TRBD2,CASSYEPGLENIQYF,TGTGCCAGCAGCTACGAACCGGGACTAGAGAACATTCAGTACTTC
TRBV28,TRBJ1-2,-,-,CASSHTDRSYGYTF,TGTGCCAGCAGTCATACCGACAGAAGCTATGGCTACACCTTC
TRBV30,TRBJ2-3,few,TRBD1,CAWSFGQGVTDTQYF,TGTGCCTGGAGTTTCGGACAGGGGGTCACAGATACGCAGTATTTT
TRBV7-9,TRBJ1-2,few,-,CASSTTPEEGRYGYTF,TGTGCCAGCAGCACGACCCCGGAGGAGGGCCGATATGGCTACACCTTC
TRBV2,TRBJ2-5,few,-,CASSLGTWKETQYF,TGTGCCAGCAGTCTAGGGACTTGGAAAGAGACCCAGTACTTC
TRBV6-5,TRBJ1-1,few,TRBD1,CASSRQGEGTEAFF,TGTGCCAGCAGTCGCCAGGGGGAAGGCACTGAAGCTTTCTTT
TRBV4-3,TRBJ2-4,-,TRBD1,CASSQDSTGARNIQYF,TGCGCCAGCAGCCAAGACTCGACAGGGGCTAGAAACATTCAGTACTTC
TRBV28,TRBJ2-3,few,TRBD2,CASKKRGSTDTQYF,TGTGCCAGCAAGAAGCGGGGGAGCACAGATACGCAGTATTTT
TRBV27,TRBJ1-5,-,TRBD1,CASRPGTDSPQPQHF,TGTGCCAGCAGACCAGGGACAGATTCACCTCAGCCCCAGCATTTT
TRBV27,TRBJ2-1,-,TRBD2,CASSLLPSGGGIWNEQFF,TGTGCCAGCAGTTTATTGCCTAGCGGGGGGGGAATTTGGAATGAGCAGTTCTTC
TRBV5-6,TRBJ2-2,few,-,CASSLRRHGMNTGELFF,TGTGCCAGCAGCTTGAGGAGGCACGGAATGAACACCGGGGAGCTGTTTTTT
TRBV28,TRBJ2-7,few,TRBD2,CASSASGRGEQYF,TGTGCCAGCAGTGCTAGCGGGAGGGGTGAGCAGTACTTC
TRBV4-1,TRBJ2-5,few,TRBD2,CASSQVTSGRDQETQYF,TGCGCCAGCAGCCAAGTTACTAGCGGGAGAGACCAAGAGACCCAGTACTTC
TRBV7-2,TRBJ2-3,-,-,CASSLSQPVIAVDTQYF,TGTGCCAGCAGCTTATCCCAACCCGTCATAGCGGTAGATACGCAGTATTTT
TRBV28,TRBJ2-7,-,-,CASSSILYSPYEQYF,TGTGCCAGCAGTTCCATACTCTACAGTCCCTACGAGCAGTACTTC
TRBV5-1,TRBJ1-6,-,-,CASSYAGVGSPLHF,TGCGCCAGCAGCTATGCAGGGGTCGGATCACCCCTCCACTTT
TRBV27,TRBJ2-7,-,TRBD2,CASSLSTREGYEQYF,TGTGCCAGCAGTTTATCGACCAGGGAGGGGTACGAGCAGTACTTC
TRBV6-5,TRBJ1-3,once,-,CASSYSRQTGNTIYF,TGTGCCAGCAGTTACTCGAGGCAAACTGGAAACACCATATATTTT
TRBV27,TRBJ1-5,few,-,CASSLRRYNQPQHF,TGTGCCAGCAGCCTCCGGAGGTACAATCAGCCCCAGCATTTT
TRBV5-6,TRBJ2-1,-,TRBD2,CASSFKGRAGIYNEQFF,TGTGCCAGCAGCTTCAAAGGGCGAGCGGGGATCTACAATGAGCAGTTCTTC
TRBV19,TRBJ1-4,-,-,CASKDGAVEGEKLFF,TGTGCCAGTAAAGACGGTGCGGTTGAAGGTGAAAAACTGTTTTTT
TRBV7-9,TRBJ2-2,-,TRBD2,CASSLFSLAVNTGELFF,TGTGCCAGCAGCTTATTTAGCCTAGCGGTGAACACCGGGGAGCTGTTTTTT
TRBV4-3,TRBJ1-5,-,-,CASSQELLNLPGQGSQPQHF,TGCGCCAGCAGCCAAGAACTCCTAAACTTACCGGGACAAGGGAGTCAGCCCCAGCATTTT
TRBV6-4,TRBJ2-7,few,TRBD2,CASSGRNAGGHEQYF,TGTGCCAGCAGTGGGAGGAACGCGGGAGGGCACGAGCAGTACTTC
TRBV19,TRBJ2-7,-,-,CATHDTHEQYF,TGTGCCACCCATGATACCCACGAGCAGTACTTC
TRBV18,TRBJ1-1,-,-,CASSPGRVEAFF,TGTGCCAGCTCACCTGGGCGAGTAGAAGCTTTCTTT
TRBV2,TRBJ1-5,-,-,CASGATGFGNQPQHF,TGTGCCAGCGGAGCCACAGGGTTCGGCAATCAGCCCCAGCATTTT
TRBV5-4,TRBJ1-2,few,TRBD1,CASSPISGTALDGYTF,TGTGCCAGCAGCCCGATCTCCGGGACAGCATTAGATGGCTACACCTTC
TRBV7-2,TRBJ2-1,-,TRBD1,CASSLAGTVSYNEQFF,TGTGCCAGCAGCTTAGCGGGGACAGTCTCCTACAATGAGCAGTTCTTC
TRBV5-4,TRBJ2-3,-,TRBD1,CASRSQQGMLPDTQYF,TGTGCCAGCCGTTCCCAACAGGGGATGCTGCCAGATACGCAGTATTTT
TRBV19,TRBJ1-5,-,TRBD1,CASSTSVWTGFSNQPQHF,TGTGCCAGTAGTACCTCAGTCTGGACAGGGTTTAGCAATCAGCCCCAGCATTTT
TRBV7-9,TRBJ1-5,-,-,CASTHFDQPQHF,TGTGCCAGCACCCACTTCGATCAGCCCCAGCATTTT
TRBV19,TRBJ1-1,few,-,CASSIRQARGMNEAFF,TGTGCCAGTAGTATACGACAGGCTAGGGGAATGAATGAAGCTTTCTTT
TRBV5-1,TRBJ2-3,-,TRBD2,CASSAELATQYF,TGCGCCAGCAGCGCGGAACTAGCGACGCAGTATTTT
TRBV19,TRBJ2-7,-,TRBD1,CASSIDRATYEQYF,TGTGCCAGTAGTATCGACAGGGCGACCTACGAGCAGTACTTC
TRBV6-5,TRBJ2-7,few,TRBD1,CASSYRLGTATYEQYF,TGTGCCAGCAGTTACCGACTCGGGACAGCTACCTACGAGCAGTACTTC
TRBV5-4,TRBJ2-1,-,-,CASSLGGRARNEQFF,TGTGCCAGCAGTTTGGGGGGGCGGGCTCGAAATGAGCAGTTCTTC